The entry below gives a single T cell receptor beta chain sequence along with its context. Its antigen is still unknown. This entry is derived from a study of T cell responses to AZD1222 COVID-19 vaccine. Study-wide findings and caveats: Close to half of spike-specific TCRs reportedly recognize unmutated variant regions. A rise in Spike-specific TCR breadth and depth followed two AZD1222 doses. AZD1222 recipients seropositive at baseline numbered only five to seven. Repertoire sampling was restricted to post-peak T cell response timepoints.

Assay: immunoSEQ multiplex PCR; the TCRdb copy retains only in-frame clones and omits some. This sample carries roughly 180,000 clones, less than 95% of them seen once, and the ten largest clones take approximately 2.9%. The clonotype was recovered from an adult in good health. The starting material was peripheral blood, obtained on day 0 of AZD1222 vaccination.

The DNA of the CDR3 is TGCGCCAGCAGCTTATCCAGTGGTTCACCCCTCCACTTT. Its translation is CASSLSSGSPLHF. V is TRBV5-1 and J is TRBJ1-6; D remains unclear. CDR3 length: 13 amino acids. Germline CDR1 SGHRS, CDR2 YFSETQ. Trimming stripped 2 bases from V and 9 bases from J, with 9 bases between.